This T cell receptor beta chain derives from a study of shared T cell receptors in the human thymus. Profiled with immunoSEQ multiplex PCR; TCRdb holds only in-frame clones, not every one. The sample consists of 720,000 or so clones, roughly 85% of them appearing once. This CDR3 region has 14 residues. With 5 bases clipped from V and 4 bases from J, the junction kept 6 bases outside the gene matches. Germline CDR1 reads SGHRS; CDR2 reads YFSETQ. This sample also appeared in a second study, on human thymus T cells.

Sequences were obtained from thymocytes. This sequence joins TRBV5-1 and TRBJ1-2, with 9 bases aligning to TRBD1. This clonotype was obtained from a girl less than two years old with a congenital heart defect. The CDR3 region is CASRGQGLFYGYTF. CDR3 nucleotides: TGCGCCAGCAGGGGACAGGGCCTCTTCTATGGCTACACCTTC.